The 3 T cell receptor beta chains below were found in one sample sequenced in a study of blood T cell repertoires in COVID-19 (dated by TCRdb to the early 2020s). Receptor amplification or capture employed the immunoSEQ multiplex PCR assay. This is the immuneACCESS table as TCRdb keeps it, with only in-frame sequences that have V and J called. A part of the clones is gone; compared with another copy, unresolved V genes explain less than half, and the rest is unexplained. Counted in this sample were 200,000 to 250,000 clones; approximately 81% of them appeared once. Of the sample, about 8.9% is held by the ten largest clones. The source material was PBMCs or T cells enriched from blood (not recorded which). These receptors were obtained from a woman aged 50 to 60 with acute COVID-19.

The V call is TRBV6-2 or TRBV6-3, the J call TRBJ2-7, with TRBD2 identical over 13 bases. This CDR3 spans 18 amino acids. Germline-derived CDR1 and CDR2 are MNHEY and SVGEGT. The ends lost 1 base at V and 2 bases at J; junction bases unmatched: 8. DNA of the CDR3: TGTGCCAGCAGTTACTTAGGACTAGCGGGAGACTCCCCCTACGAGCAGTACTTC. Translation gives CASSYLGLAGDSPYEQYF.

The chain uses TRBV10-3 and TRBJ2-7; tentative D call: TRBD1 (6 bases). Deletions cut 10 bases from V and 1 base from J, with 17 bases between. CDR3 length: 14 amino acids. Germline CDR1 and CDR2: ENHRY and SYGVKD. The CDR3 sequence: CATAGTPQSYEQYF. CDR3 coding DNA: TGTGCCACCGCCGGGACACCCCAATCCTACGAGCAGTACTTC.

The chain employs TRBV28 and TRBJ1-1, with a possible D match to TRBD1 (6 bases). Germline loops: CDR1 MDHEN, CDR2 SYDVKM. Trimming took off 5 bases at V and 0 bases at J, with 13 bases between the two ends. The CDR3 is 15 residues long. Here the CDR3 reads CASSGQDRLNTEAFF. CDR3 nucleotide sequence: TGTGCCAGCAGTGGGCAGGACAGACTGAACACTGAAGCTTTCTTT.